This paragraph covers one T cell receptor beta chain sequence. This clonotype has a handful of counts. Its antigen is unknown. No per-base quality is available; no much larger clone lies one base away. This specimen belongs to a study of response to subunit inactivated influenza vaccine listed by TCRdb under 2018. Notes on the research overall: Deep quantitative profiling of the T cell receptor repertoire was used in the study to follow responses to a trivalent subunit inactivated influenza vaccine. Results the study describes overall, beyond this receptor: The authors proposed that each seasonal influenza vaccination may bring in only a limited number of new T cells.

Library preparation used RT-PCR. The instrument given in TCRdb is Illumina HiSeq 2500. TCRdb's own reprocessing of the public reads used fastp at Q25 and MiXCR and kept productive beta chains. Records with the same CDR3 protein are collapsed into one entry carrying the most frequent genes and DNA. Across this sample there are about 540,000 distinct CDR3 sequences, with approximately 15% seen only once. The ten most abundant clones make up more than 9.5% of the sample. Sample: PBMCs from blood, taken approximately 12 days after vaccination. The source is a man aged 45-65 years who received an inactivated influenza vaccine. Donor details come from another sample of the same person, matched by shared clones.

The CDR3: CSARKTGGLAAFF. The nucleotides read TGCAGTGCTCGGAAGACAGGCGGCCTAGCGGCTTTCTTT. Here the chain combines TRBV20-1 and TRBJ1-1; the D segment could be TRBD1, given 6 matching bases. The CDR3 holds 13 amino acids from the cysteine to the phenylalanine. The CDR3 DNA has 39 bases and is translated from base 1. The junction shows trimming of 5 bases on V and 11 bases on J, plus 21 bases between the germline ends. CDR1 and CDR2 are read off the germline V gene (reference sequence) as DFQATT and SNEGSKA.